The 27 T cell receptor beta chains listed next were all sequenced from one sample in a study of cytomegalovirus exposure and HLA in healthy donors. 60 Vbeta and 13 Jbeta primers were used in PCR. Some clones are missing from TCRdb's copy, which holds only in-frame ones; the method was immunoSEQ multiplex PCR. The table shows some 150,000 clones, with approximately 86% occurring only once. Sequenced sample: PBMCs. The receptors were gathered from a woman aged 45-60 years in good health and CMV-seropositive.

The chain carries TRBV13 and TRBJ2-1, with 14 bases identical to TRBD2. J gave up 10 bases and V 8 bases, and 4 bases lay outside the gene matches. Germline CDR1 reads PRHDT; CDR2 reads FYEKMQ (reference sequence). The CDR3 has 13 amino acids. The CDR3 is CASGLAGGLEQFF. In nucleotides, the CDR3 is TGTGCCAGCGGACTAGCGGGAGGACTCGAGCAGTTCTTC.

The sample holds one count of this clone. V gene TRBV15 combines with J gene TRBJ1-2; D not certain. The CDR3 runs 14 residues. V lost 0 bases, J lost 1 base, and 6 bases lay in between. Germline CDR1 and CDR2: LNHNV and YYDKDF (reference sequence). The CDR3 spells CATSRDTINYGYTF. CDR3 DNA: TGTGCCACCAGCAGAGATACAATTAACTATGGCTACACCTTC.

The chain links TRBV5-6 to TRBJ2-7; D possibly corresponds to TRBD2 (6 bases). Germline V gene lookup returns CDR1 SGHDT and CDR2 YYEEEE. This CDR3 spans 14 amino acids. Trimming removed 0 bases at V and 1 base at J, with 8 bases between. The CDR3 spells CASSLAGVSYEQYF. CDR3 bases: TGTGCCAGCAGCTTGGCGGGGGTTTCCTACGAGCAGTACTTC.

This chain connects TRBV7-2 to TRBJ2-1; 7 bases match TRBD1. V shed 5 bases, J shed 7 bases, and the junction held 11 bases outside the gene matches. The CDR3 runs to 15 residues. Germline V gene lookup returns CDR1 SGHTA and CDR2 FQGNSA. CDR3 protein: CASSRSIRGRNEQFF. In DNA, the CDR3 is TGTGCCAGCAGCCGTTCCATTAGGGGGCGAAATGAGCAGTTCTTC. Filled out from reference TRBV7-2 and TRBJ2-1, the complete variable domain reads GAGVSQSPSNKVTEKGKDVELRCDPISGHTALYWYRQSLGQGLEFLIYFQGNSAPDKSGLPSDRFSAERTGGSVSTLTIQRTQQEDSAVYLCASSRSIRGRNEQFFGPGTRLTVL.

To note about this clone: The same CDR3 arises from other DNA sequences in this sample as well. The V call is TRBV29-1, the J call TRBJ2-5; the match to TRBD1 covers 9 bases. With 4 bases clipped from V and 5 bases from J, the junction kept 2 bases outside the gene matches. Germline CDR1 is SQVTM and CDR2 is ANQGSEA. This CDR3 has 12 residues. The CDR3 loop is CSVGQGEETQYF. In nucleotides, the CDR3 is TGCAGCGTTGGACAGGGGGAGGAGACCCAGTACTTC.

The chain links TRBV30 to TRBJ2-1; 7 bases fit TRBD1. Trimming at V came to 3 bases and at J to 6 bases, leaving 2 bases not matched to a gene. Per the germline V gene, CDR1 is GTSNPN and CDR2 is SVGIG (reference sequence). The CDR3 covers 12 residues. The CDR3 here is CAWSPGGNEQFF. The CDR3 coding sequence is TGTGCCTGGAGCCCAGGGGGCAATGAGCAGTTCTTC.

The CDR3 DNA is TGTGCCAGTCAAAAAGGGGACAGCCCCTACAATGAGCAGTTCTTC. Translated, it gives CASQKGDSPYNEQFF. The J gene is TRBJ2-1, the V gene TRBV19; 7 bases fit TRBD1. After removal of 8 bases from V and 2 bases from J, the junction contained 9 bases not matched to a gene. Germline assignment: CDR1 LNHDA and CDR2 SQIVND (reference sequence). The length of the CDR3 is 15 residues. Full variable domain (missing parts from reference TRBV19 and TRBJ2-1): DGGITQSPKYLFRKEGQNVTLSCEQNLNHDAMYWYRQDPGQGLRLIYYSQIVNDFQKGDIAEGYSVSREKKESFPLTVTSAQKNPTAFYLCASQKGDSPYNEQFFGPGTRLTVL.

The chain links TRBV4-3 to TRBJ1-3; D is unclear. Trimming removed 1 base from V and 0 bases from J, with 7 bases in between. This CDR3 is built from 15 residues. The germline CDR1 and CDR2 sequences are LGHNA and YSLEER. The CDR3 nucleotides read TGCGCCAGCAGCCAAGGACTGAACTCTGGAAACACCATATATTTT. It is translated as CASSQGLNSGNTIYF.

This clone was seen a few times. The chain employs TRBV7-2 and TRBJ2-3, with unresolved D. The germline V gene has CDR1 SGHTA and CDR2 FQGNSA. The CDR3 sequence is 13 residues long. V was trimmed by 1 base and J by 6 bases, leaving 8 bases between them. CDR3 loop: CASSLGLADTQYF. DNA for the CDR3: TGTGCCAGCAGCTTAGGTCTTGCGGATACGCAGTATTTT.

This clone was observed once. The J gene is TRBJ1-3, the V gene TRBV7-2; TRBD1 is a possible D gene (6 bases). Germline loops: CDR1 SGHTA, CDR2 FQGNSA. The CDR3 runs to 18 residues. Trimming stripped 2 bases from V and 3 bases from J, with 20 bases between. CDR3 region: CASSLIAGGAGHGNTIYF. The DNA of the CDR3 is TGTGCCAGCAGCTTAATCGCGGGGGGCGCGGGGCATGGAAACACCATATATTTT.

This chain joins TRBV7-2 and TRBJ2-3; possible D gene TRBD2, 7 bases. The germline V gene encodes CDR1 SGHTA and CDR2 FQGNSA. Trimming pared 0 bases from V and 8 bases from J, leaving 15 bases between. The CDR3 is made up of 15 amino acids. The CDR3, as DNA: TGTGCCAGCAGCTTAGCGGGGGGGCCTTCAGGTACGCAGTATTTT. This codes for CASSLAGGPSGTQYF.

The V and J genes are TRBV7-6 and TRBJ2-5; a weak D match, TRBD1 (6 bases). Trimming took 5 bases from V and 3 from J, leaving 25 bases between them. The CDR3 loop spans 18 amino acids. Looked up from germline, CDR1 is SGHVS and CDR2 is FNYEAQ. The CDR3 DNA sequence: TGTGCCAGCAGCCGGAAGCGAGGGGGAGTTATGGTCAAAGAGACCCAGTACTTC. Protein product: CASSRKRGGVMVKETQYF.

The chain links TRBV6-5 to TRBJ1-6, with TRBD1 as a possible D gene (5 bases). Germline V gives CDR1 MNHEY, CDR2 SVGAGI. This CDR3 is 15 amino acids long. V lost 6 bases and J 5 bases, leaving 14 bases between the germline ends. The chain's CDR3 is CASSPDRADNSPLHF. The CDR3 DNA is TGTGCCAGCAGCCCCGACAGAGCCGATAATTCACCCCTCCACTTT.

This sequence joins TRBV7-2 and TRBJ2-1; 10 bases line up with TRBD1. The junction had 4 bases not matched to a gene; V was cut back by 4 bases and J by 4 bases. The CDR3 contains 15 residues. Germline V CDR1 and CDR2: SGHTA, FQGNSA. CDR3 amino acids: CASSSDRGPYNEQFF. Here the CDR3 DNA reads TGTGCCAGCAGCTCCGACAGGGGGCCTTACAATGAGCAGTTCTTC.

To note about this clone: The junction does not match germline at one end; this may be a read error. The same CDR3 can be traced to other DNA sequences in this sample. The CDR3 DNA is TGCGCCAGCAGTTACACAGGACCGGCAACTAATGAAAAACTGTTTTTT. It codes for CASSYTGPATNEKLFF. This chain uses TRBV6-6 with TRBJ1-4; TRBD1 might be the D (5 bases). The CDR3 loop spans 16 amino acids. Germline CDR1 reads MNHNY; CDR2 reads SVGAGI (reference sequence).

The V gene is TRBV7-3, the J gene TRBJ2-1; 7 positions match TRBD1. V dropped 4 bases and J dropped 9; count of bases not matched to a gene: 9. This CDR3 comprises 14 residues. Germline CDR1 is SGHTA and CDR2 is FQGTGA. The CDR3 nucleotides are TGTGCCAGCAGCTCACGACAGGGTATAGGTGAGCAGTTCTTC. It specifies CASSSRQGIGEQFF.

This clone has only one observation. Germline is not matched at one junction end, which may reflect a read error. V gene TRBV11-2 combines with J gene TRBJ2-7, with a weak D call TRBD2 (5 bases). This CDR3 is built from 11 residues. Germline V gene data show CDR1 as SGHAT and CDR2 as FQNNGV. CDR3 sequence reads: CASSLEERVYF. CDR3 in DNA: TGTGCCAGCAGCCTAGAGGAGAGGGTTTACTTC.

The chain combines TRBV10-2 with TRBJ2-1; TRBD1 might be the D (5 bases). The CDR3 is 15 residues long. Per germline, CDR1 WSHSY and CDR2 SAAADI. Trimming cost V 0 bases and J 3 bases, with 9 bases left between them. This chain's CDR3 is CASSESGVSYNEQFF. CDR3 nucleotide sequence: TGCGCCAGCAGTGAGTCAGGGGTCAGCTACAATGAGCAGTTCTTC.

V is TRBV10-3 and J is TRBJ2-3; D ambiguous. The CDR3 length is 13 residues. The V end was cut by 10 bases, the J end by 3 bases, with 14 bases between. Germline assignment: CDR1 ENHRY and CDR2 SYGVKD. The CDR3 region has the DNA TGTGCCACCCGGCCGGGTCCTACAGATACGCAGTATTTT. Amino acid sequence: CATRPGPTDTQYF.

V usage is TRBV5-6 and J usage is TRBJ1-2; 8 bases agree with TRBD1. CDR1 SGHDT and CDR2 YYEEEE come from the germline V gene. The CDR3 sequence is 14 residues long. V gave up 0 bases and J gave up 7 bases; unmatched junction bases: 5. The CDR3 DNA reads as TGTGCCAGCAGCTTGGGGCAGGGGGCCGGTGGCTACACCTTC. It is translated as CASSLGQGAGGYTF.

The chain recombines TRBV9 with TRBJ2-7; 7 nucleotides match TRBD1. Per the germline V gene, CDR1 is SGDLS and CDR2 is YYNGEE. This CDR3 has 16 amino acids. The trim removed 2 bases at V and 2 bases at J, leaving 10 bases unmatched. The CDR3 DNA reads as TGTGCCAGCAGCGTCTTGGGACAGAACTCTGCCTACGAGCAGTACTTC. Translation: CASSVLGQNSAYEQYF.

V and J are TRBV4-1 and TRBJ2-7; 9 bases map to TRBD2. The CDR3 spans 18 residues. CDR1 is MGHRA and CDR2 is YSYEKL in the germline V gene. Losses at the gene ends were 1 base for V and 0 bases for J; bases not matched to a gene: 10. The CDR3 here is CASSQVVVTSGPSYEQYF. CDR3 nucleotide sequence: TGCGCCAGCAGCCAAGTCGTGGTAACTAGCGGGCCCTCCTACGAGCAGTACTTC.

The chain couples TRBV9 to TRBJ1-4, with 7 bases fitting TRBD1. The CDR3 sequence is 16 residues long. V lost 3 bases, J lost 4 bases, and 9 bases stayed unmatched. Germline V gene data show CDR1 as SGDLS and CDR2 as YYNGEE. The CDR3 sequence: CASSGGLGGGNEKLFF. For the CDR3, the DNA is TGTGCCAGCAGCGGGGGCCTAGGGGGCGGTAATGAAAAACTGTTTTTT.

This chain uses TRBV7-6 with TRBJ1-6, with 7 positions matching TRBD1. The CDR3 is 14 amino acids. Germline V gives CDR1 SGHVS, CDR2 FNYEAQ. With V trimmed by 5 bases and J by 8 bases, 6 bases remained unmatched. In DNA form, the CDR3 reads TGTGCCAGCAGCGATACAGGGGTGGATTCACCCCTCCACTTT. Its protein product is CASSDTGVDSPLHF. Combining the CDR3 with reference TRBV7-6 and TRBJ1-6 gives the whole variable domain GAGVSQSPRYKVTKRGQDVALRCDPISGHVSLYWYRQALGQGPEFLTYFNYEAQQDKSGLPNDRFSAERPEGSISTLTIQRTEQRDSAMYRCASSDTGVDSPLHFGNGTRLTVT.

This clone was recorded a few times. This chain connects TRBV29-1 to TRBJ2-7; 7 bases are shared with TRBD1. CDR1 is SQVTM and CDR2 is ANQGSEA in the germline V gene. CDR3 length equals 12 residues. V was clipped by 6 bases and J by 7 bases; unmatched bases: 9. The CDR3 sequence is CSVRQGTEEQYF. Written as DNA, the CDR3 is TGCAGCGTGCGACAGGGAACGGAGGAGCAGTACTTC.

The chain joins TRBV7-9 to TRBJ2-7; 7 positions agree with TRBD2. J was trimmed by 5 bases and V by 6 bases; bases with no gene match: 10. CDR1 and CDR2 (germline): SEHNR, FQNEAQ (reference sequence). The CDR3 length is 14 residues. The CDR3 is CASSPERGRDEQYF. The DNA of the CDR3 is TGTGCCAGCAGTCCAGAGCGGGGAAGGGACGAGCAGTACTTC.

The rearrangement joins TRBV14 to TRBJ2-2; D might be TRBD1 (5 bases). The germline gives CDR1 SGHDN, CDR2 FVKESK. V dropped 7 bases and J dropped 0 bases, with 9 bases sitting between them. The CDR3 extends over 14 amino acids. The CDR3 DNA sequence: TGTGCCAGCATGGGGCCCACGAACACCGGGGAGCTGTTTTTT. Protein product: CASMGPTNTGELFF.